The clone carrying this T cell receptor beta chain was recorded many times. The sample belongs to a study of T cells in Graves' hyperthyroidism and ophthalmopathy. Amplified TCR beta CDR3 regions derived from RNA transcripts. RT-PCR in the first round (using the HTBI primer set) targeted the TCR CDR3. TCRdb processed the multiplex PCR reads anew with MiXCR; each CDR3 protein has one entry. The sample has fewer than 300,000 distinct CDR3 sequences, about 16% seen once. The source is a woman in her fifties or sixties with Graves' hyperthyroidism that later progressed to Graves' ophthalmopathy. The sequenced material came from blood.

The CDR3 nucleotides read TGTGCCAGCAGCGGCTACGGGGGGGACCTCTACTTC. Protein product: CASSGYGGDLYF. V is TRBV11-3 and J is TRBJ2-5; 8 bases line up with TRBD2. This CDR3 has 12 amino acids. Trimming cost V 5 bases and J 14 bases; bases outside gene matches: 10. Per the germline V gene, CDR1 is SGHNT and CDR2 is YENEEA.